This T cell receptor beta chain was recovered during a study of blood T cell repertoires in COVID-19. Study in general: Specimens from acute and convalescent COVID-19 originated in the United States, Italy and Spain. From T cells, B-cell-depleted T cells, or PBMCs came the material, which was cDNA or gDNA.

Sequencing used immunoSEQ multiplex PCR; TCRdb keeps in-frame clones, though not all of them. The sample holds 140,000 or so clones, about 83% seen once. CDR3 length: 16 residues. Germline trimming cut 3 bases from V and 4 bases from J; bases unmatched to any gene: 8. Germline CDR1 is LNHDA and CDR2 is SQIVND (reference sequence). The chain couples TRBV19 to TRBJ1-5, with 8 bases that match TRBD1. The sequencing input was peripheral blood. The receptor comes from a woman aged 45 to 65 with active or convalescent COVID-19. The CDR3 DNA is TGTGCCAGTAGTATCCGGGGGACAGGCCTAAATCAGCCCCAGCATTTT. It is translated as CASSIRGTGLNQPQHF.